The rows below give T cell receptor beta chains drawn from one sample of a study of CD8 T cells in ankylosing spondylitis. TCRdb called the 5' RACE reads again in MiXCR, with one record for every CDR3 protein. The sample includes approximately 190,000 distinct CDR3 sequences, 10% to 15% of them seen just once. Sequencing was done on a sample of blood, either unsorted or a sorted T cell fraction (not recorded which). The receptor set was obtained from a female donor with ankylosing spondylitis or in good health (not recorded which). Each CDR3 is given with its conserved first and last residue. The order of the fields is V gene, clone size, J gene, D gene, CDR3 protein, CDR3 DNA. D genes are given only for firm matches. Size tells how often a clone was seen (once, few, many) or the class of an expanded clone, and some rows leave it out.

>TRBV6-2/TRBV6-3|few|TRBJ2-1|TRBD2
CASSYPLGASGPYNEQFF
TGTGCCAGCAGTTATCCCCTCGGGGCTAGCGGGCCCTACAATGAGCAGTTCTTC
>TRBV28|many|TRBJ2-3|NA
CASSSPHSDTQYF
TGTGCCAGCAGTTCTCCCCACTCAGATACGCAGTATTTT
>TRBV5-1|many|TRBJ1-4|NA
CASSLGSEKLFF
TGCGCCAGCAGCTTGGGATCGGAAAAACTGTTTTTT
>TRBV12-3/TRBV12-4|many|TRBJ2-3|TRBD1
CASSTRDRVGSSDTQYF
TGTGCCAGCAGTACCCGGGACAGGGTAGGAAGCTCAGATACGCAGTATTTT
>TRBV5-1|few|TRBJ2-1|NA
CASSAQGTADNEQFF
TGCGCCAGCAGCGCGCAGGGGACGGCAGACAATGAGCAGTTCTTC
>TRBV20-1|many|TRBJ2-7|NA
CSASPGAIYEQYF
TGCAGTGCTAGTCCGGGAGCGATCTACGAGCAGTACTTC
>TRBV21-1|few|TRBJ1-1|NA
CASSKGGNTEAFF
TGTGCCAGCAGCAAAGGGGGGAACACTGAAGCTTTCTTT
>TRBV7-3|many|TRBJ1-2|NA
CASSPTPGNYGYTF
TGTGCCAGCAGCCCCACCCCCGGAAACTATGGCTACACCTTC
>TRBV20-1|few|TRBJ2-7|TRBD2
CSARDGREDYEQYF
TGCAGTGCTAGAGATGGGCGGGAGGATTACGAGCAGTACTTC
>TRBV4-3|few|TRBJ1-1|NA
CASSQDRRTEAFF
TGCGCCAGCAGCCAAGATCGACGGACTGAAGCTTTCTTT
>TRBV6-2/TRBV6-3|many|TRBJ2-1|NA
CASSYSGMEQFF
TGTGCCAGCAGTTATTCCGGGATGGAGCAGTTCTTC
>TRBV29-1|many|TRBJ2-2|TRBD1
CSVDRGNTGELFF
TGCAGCGTAGACAGGGGGAACACCGGGGAGCTGTTTTTT
>TRBV5-1|NA|TRBJ2-7|NA
CASTLTTSQGYEQYF
TGCGCCAGCACCTTAACAACTAGCCAAGGCTACGAGCAGTACTTC
>TRBV7-9|many|TRBJ1-1|NA
CASSLQGVRTEAFF
TGTGCCAGCAGCCTACAGGGCGTTAGGACTGAAGCTTTCTTT
>TRBV5-4|NA|TRBJ2-1|TRBD2
CASSLGTSVSYNEQFF
TGTGCCAGCAGCCTAGGGACTAGCGTCAGCTACAATGAGCAGTTCTTC
>TRBV28|many|TRBJ1-5|NA
CASRALAGGNQPQHF
TGTGCCAGCAGGGCTCTGGCGGGGGGCAATCAGCCCCAGCATTTT
>TRBV7-3|many|TRBJ2-1|TRBD2
CASSLGGGSYNEQFF
TGCGCCAGCAGCTTGGGGGGGGGTTCCTACAATGAGCAGTTCTTC
>TRBV7-9|few|TRBJ2-2|NA
CASSLASGVGELFF
TGTGCCAGCAGCTTAGCTTCGGGTGTCGGGGAGCTGTTTTTT